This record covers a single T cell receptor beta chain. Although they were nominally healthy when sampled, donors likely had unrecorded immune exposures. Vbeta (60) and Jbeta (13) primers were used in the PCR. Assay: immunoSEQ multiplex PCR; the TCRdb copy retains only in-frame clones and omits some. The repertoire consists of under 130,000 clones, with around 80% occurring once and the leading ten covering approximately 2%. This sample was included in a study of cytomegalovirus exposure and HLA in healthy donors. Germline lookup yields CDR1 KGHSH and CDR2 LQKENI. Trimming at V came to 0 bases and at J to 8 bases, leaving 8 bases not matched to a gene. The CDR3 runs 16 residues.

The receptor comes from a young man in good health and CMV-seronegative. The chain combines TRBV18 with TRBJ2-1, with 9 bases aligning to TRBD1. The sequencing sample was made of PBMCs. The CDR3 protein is CASSPPGQGRMDEQFF. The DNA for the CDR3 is TGTGCCAGCTCACCACCGGGACAGGGCAGGATGGATGAGCAGTTCTTC.